The clone carrying this T cell receptor (beta chain) has only a few counts. Its matching antigen is unknown. This entry comes from a study of T cell repertoires in cytomegalovirus infection. Overall study context: Selected CMV epitopes included recently identified HLA-C-restricted ones as well as well-studied HLA-B-restricted ones. Study-wide findings and caveats: The ex vivo response showed dominance by HLA-C-restricted CMV-specific TCR beta clonotypes.

The CDR3 has 13 amino acids. Germline CDR1 and CDR2: KGHDR and SFDVKD. Trimming took off 7 bases at V and 5 bases at J, with 10 bases between the two ends. TCRdb itself ran the reads through MiXCR, one entry per CDR3 protein. The table has hundreds of thousands of distinct CDR3 sequences, roughly 30% seen once; the top ten hold under 15%. The sequenced sample was cultured CD8+ T cells from PBMCs, obtained from culture after CMV antigen stimulation. This clonotype was obtained from a human donor in good health (CMV status not recorded). Some clones in this sample may be carry-over from other donors' samples. This chain joins TRBV24-1 and TRBJ2-2; D might be TRBD1 (6 bases). For the CDR3, the DNA is TGTGCCACCAGACAGGGATGGACCGGGGAGCTGTTTTTT. Protein: CATRQGWTGELFF.